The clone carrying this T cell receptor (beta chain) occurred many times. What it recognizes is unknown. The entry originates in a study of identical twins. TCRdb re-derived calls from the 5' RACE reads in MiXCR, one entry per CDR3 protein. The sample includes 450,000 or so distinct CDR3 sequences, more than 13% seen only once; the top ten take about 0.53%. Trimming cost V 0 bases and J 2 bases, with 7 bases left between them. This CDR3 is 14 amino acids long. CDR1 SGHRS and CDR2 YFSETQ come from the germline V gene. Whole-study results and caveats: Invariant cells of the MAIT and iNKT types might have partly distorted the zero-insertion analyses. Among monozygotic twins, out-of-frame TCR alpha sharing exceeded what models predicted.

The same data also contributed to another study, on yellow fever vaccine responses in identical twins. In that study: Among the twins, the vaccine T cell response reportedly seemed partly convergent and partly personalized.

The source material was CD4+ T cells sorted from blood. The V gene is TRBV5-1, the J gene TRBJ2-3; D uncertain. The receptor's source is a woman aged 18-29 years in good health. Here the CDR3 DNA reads TGCGCCAGCAGCTTGGTGGCAGACACAGATACGCAGTATTTT. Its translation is CASSLVADTDTQYF.